The source of this T cell receptor beta chain is a study of molecular identifiers for immune sequencing clone quantification. Whole-study findings and limits: Clones exceeding 20 RNA copies carried over 98% of effector molecules but under 1% of naive-cell molecules. For highly expanded clones, sizes could be underestimated when identical TCR molecules share a barcode.

Regarding this clonotype: What it binds is not known.

Researchers sorted naive CD8 T cells as cells that were CD8+CD4-CCR7+CD45RA+. The V and J ends lost 3 bases and 2 bases, in that order; junction bases with no gene match: 7. The CDR3 covers 15 residues. CDR1 is KGHSH, CDR2 LQKENI, per germline. Previously described methods and listed TCR primers were used for bulk TCR libraries. MiXCR was run by TCRdb on the PCR reads, yielding one entry per CDR3 protein. This sample yields over 600,000 distinct CDR3 sequences, of which about 20% are seen a single time; roughly 0.9% belongs to the top ten. The sequence derives from a human donor in good health. Some libraries in this study had Jurkat cell RNA spiked in. Sequenced: naive CD8+ T cells from blood, with Jurkat cell RNA spiked in. Subset given: FACS-sorted CD8+CD4-CCR7+CD45RA+ naive T cells. The genes are TRBV18 and TRBJ2-7; 7 bases are a match to TRBD2. CDR3 in DNA: TGTGCCAGCTCACCCACCCCTAGCGGTGCCTACGAGCAGTACTTC. Protein: CASSPTPSGAYEQYF.